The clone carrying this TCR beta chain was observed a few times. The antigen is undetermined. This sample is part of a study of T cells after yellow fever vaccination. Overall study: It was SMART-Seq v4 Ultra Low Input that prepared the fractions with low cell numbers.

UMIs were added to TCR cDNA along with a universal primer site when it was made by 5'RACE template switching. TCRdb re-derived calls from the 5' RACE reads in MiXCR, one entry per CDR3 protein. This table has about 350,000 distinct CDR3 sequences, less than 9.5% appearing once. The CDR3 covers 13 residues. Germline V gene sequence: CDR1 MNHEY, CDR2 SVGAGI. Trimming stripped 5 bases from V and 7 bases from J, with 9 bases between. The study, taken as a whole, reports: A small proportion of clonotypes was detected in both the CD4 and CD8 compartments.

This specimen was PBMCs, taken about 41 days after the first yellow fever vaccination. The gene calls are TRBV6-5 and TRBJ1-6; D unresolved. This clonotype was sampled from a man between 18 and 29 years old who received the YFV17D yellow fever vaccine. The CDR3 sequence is CASSNDVNSPLHF. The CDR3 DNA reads TGTGCCAGCAGTAACGACGTCAATTCACCCCTCCACTTT.